This T cell receptor (beta chain) appears in the sequencing data of a study of blood T cell repertoires in COVID-19. Study-level information: Whether acute or convalescent, the COVID-19 samples came from the United States, Italy and Spain.

This clone was picked up a small number of times. Per the germline V gene, CDR1 is SQVTM and CDR2 is ANQGSEA. CDR3 length equals 17 residues. J was trimmed by 3 bases and V by 2 bases; bases with no gene match: 12. In the authors' methods: Reference gene primer amplification gave nucleated cell count estimates. Clones were read by immunoSEQ multiplex PCR, and TCRdb kept only the in-frame ones, dropping some. That table furnishes V, J and clone size, whereas the DNA furnished D and trimming. Of about 150,000 clones listed, over 60% are singletons. Sequences were obtained from peripheral blood. The V gene is TRBV29-1, the J gene TRBJ2-1; 8 positions agree with TRBD2. The source of this sequence is an elderly woman with acute or convalescent COVID-19. CDR3: CSVELRAAGDHYNEQFF. The CDR3 nucleotides are TGCAGCGTTGAACTCCGGGCAGCGGGAGACCACTACAATGAGCAGTTCTTC.